This T cell receptor (beta chain) was identified during a study of cytomegalovirus exposure and HLA in healthy donors. Of note for this clone: Its target is not known.

CDR3 length: 15 amino acids. V shed 4 bases, J shed 4 bases, and the junction held 8 bases outside the gene matches. Looked up from germline, CDR1 is SGHDT and CDR2 is YYEEEE. Study findings and constraints: Rarity marked most TCR sequences, yet some public TCRs occurred in many donors.

Primers: 60 Vbeta forward and 13 Jbeta reverse. The protocol was immunoSEQ multiplex PCR, while the TCRdb copy is restricted to in-frame clones and leaves out a portion. The data include approximately 100,000 clones; the top ten clones carry around 0.6%. The sequenced sample consisted of PBMCs. This receptor was identified in a man aged 45-65 years in good health and CMV-seronegative. The J gene is TRBJ1-2, the V gene TRBV5-6; TRBD1 aligns across 9 bases. The chain's CDR3 is CASSRGDRAFYGYTF. The CDR3 DNA is TGTGCCAGCAGCCGGGGGGACAGGGCCTTCTATGGCTACACCTTC. The full variable domain, its missing parts supplied by reference TRBV5-6 and TRBJ1-2, is DAGVTQSPTHLIKTRGQQVTLRCSPKSGHDTVSWYQQALGQGPQFIFQYYEEEERQRGNFPDRFSGHQFPNYSSELNVNALLLGDSALYLCASSRGDRAFYGYTFGSGTRLTVV.